This T cell receptor (beta chain) comes out of a study of T cell repertoires and HLA-DP antigens. The wider study: One stimulator alloantigen differed from self by one groove amino acid; the other by ten.

Points from the study as a whole: Pre-culture clonality, about 0.042, was far below sorted CD137+ clonality of about 0.4.

A note on this clone: Its cognate antigen is unknown.

The primer mix covered 54 TRBV segments and 13 TRBJ segments. The method was immunoSEQ multiplex PCR; TCRdb's version includes in-frame clones alone and lacks a portion of them. Of almost 90,000 clones in the sample, 86% were seen once. Trimming took 0 bases from V and 6 from J, leaving 15 bases between them. Germline assignment: CDR1 LNHDA and CDR2 SQIVND (reference sequence). The CDR3 covers 16 residues. Average purity of the negatively selected CD4+ T cells was about 98%. Source material: CD4+ T cells from PBMCs. The V call is TRBV19, the J call TRBJ2-4; D is possibly TRBD2 (6 bases). This receptor was identified in a man aged 50-59 years in good health and CMV-seronegative. The CDR3, as DNA: TGTGCCAGTAGTATAGATCTCGGGGGTTACCCAAACATTCAGTACTTC. Its translation: CASSIDLGGYPNIQYF.